The 10 T cell receptor beta chains below were found in one sample sequenced in a study of cytomegalovirus exposure and HLA in healthy donors (dated by TCRdb to 2015 to 2018). Libraries were prepared through the immunoSEQ multiplex PCR assay. For the multiplex PCR, a mixture combining 60 forward primers for TCR Vbeta segments and 13 reverse primers for TCR Jbeta segments was used. As stored in TCRdb, this immuneACCESS dataset retains in-frame rearrangements with V and J assigned. A fraction of the clones does not appear; measured against another copy, unresolved V genes explain less than half of the discrepancy, and the remainder lacks a known reason. Here the sample has over 100,000 clones; more than 8% occur a single time. The ten largest clones represent around 5.5% of the sample. Sequencing was done on a sample of PBMCs. Receptor source: a man in his forties or fifties in good health and CMV-seronegative.

Notes on this clone: This likely comes from a read error, as the CDR3 has no conserved phenylalanine or tryptophan at its end. The DNA is left out, because the CDR3 cannot be placed on it with certainty; the CDR3 is given as TCRdb lists it. The V and J genes are TRBV30 and TRBJ1-6; TRBD1, as called in the table, went unchecked against the DNA. The CDR3 totals 15 residues, both ends included. Looked up from germline, CDR1 is GTSNPN and CDR2 is SVGIG (reference sequence). The CDR3 loop is CAWSSGGGDNSPIHL.

This clone was detected a few times. The rearrangement joins TRBV7-8 to TRBJ2-5; 7 nucleotides line up with TRBD2. This CDR3 has 15 amino acids. The V gene end was trimmed by 4 bases and the J gene end by 5 bases; junction bases not matched to a gene: 10. The germline CDR1 and CDR2 sequences are SGHVS and FQNEAQ. The CDR3 DNA follows: TGTGCCAGCAGCTCCCTGGGGGGGAGGTGGGAGACCCAGTACTTC. As protein: CASSSLGGRWETQYF.

The chain has TRBV6-6 and TRBJ1-2, with 8 positions matching TRBD1. The length of the CDR3 is 16 residues. Per germline, CDR1 MNHNY and CDR2 SVGAGI (reference sequence). V was clipped by 6 bases and J by 4 bases; unmatched bases: 13. The CDR3 nucleotides read TGTGCCAGCAGACTCGGACAGGGCCCACTTTTCTATGGCTACACCTTC. This codes for CASRLGQGPLFYGYTF.

Only a few counts were recorded for this clone. The CDR3, as DNA: TGCAGCGTCCTCTGGACAGGGGCCTACAATGAGCAGTTCTTC. Amino acid sequence: CSVLWTGAYNEQFF. V usage is TRBV29-1 and J usage is TRBJ2-1, with TRBD1 identical over 9 bases. CDR1 SQVTM and CDR2 ANQGSEA come from the germline V gene. The CDR3 runs to 14 residues. The ends lost 6 bases at V and 2 bases at J; junction bases unmatched: 5.

The genes are TRBV4-1 and TRBJ2-5; 8 nucleotides align to TRBD2. The V gene's germline CDR1 is MGHRA and CDR2 YSYEKL. The CDR3 loop spans 17 amino acids. Trimming took 0 bases from V and 0 from J; bases not matched to a gene: 6. The CDR3 nucleotides read TGCGCCAGCAGCCAAGATCCGGCGGGGGGATACCAAGAGACCCAGTACTTC. This translates into CASSQDPAGGYQETQYF.

V usage is TRBV5-6 and J usage is TRBJ2-4; TRBD2 aligns across 7 bases. The CDR3 runs to 14 residues. With 4 bases clipped from V and 6 bases from J, the junction kept 7 bases outside the gene matches. CDR1 and CDR2 (germline): SGHDT, YYEEEE. The CDR3 nucleotides read TGTGCCAGCAGCAGAATAGCGGGTGGAAACATTCAGTACTTC. As protein: CASSRIAGGNIQYF.

The V call is TRBV9, the J call TRBJ2-7; 9 nucleotides match TRBD1. Germline lookup yields CDR1 SGDLS and CDR2 YYNGEE. With V trimmed by 4 bases and J by 4 bases, 9 bases remained unmatched. The CDR3 has 15 amino acids. The CDR3 is CASSFGQGQEYEQYF. The CDR3 DNA is TGTGCCAGCAGCTTTGGACAGGGGCAGGAATACGAGCAGTACTTC.

This clone was found a few times. At one end, the junction sequence differs from germline, possibly due to a read error. The chain has TRBV7-9 and TRBJ2-3; D may correspond to TRBD1 or TRBD2 (7 bases each). CDR1 and CDR2 (germline): SEHNR, FQNEAQ (reference sequence). The CDR3 extends over 16 amino acids. DNA for the CDR3: TGTGCAAGCAGGGGGGAGGGGAAAGAACGCACAGATACGCAGTATTTT. It translates to CASRGEGKERTDTQYF.

This clone was seen ten or more times. The V call is TRBV5-1, the J call TRBJ2-7, with 7 bases fitting TRBD1. This CDR3 has 15 residues. V trimming: 0 bases; J trimming: 1 base; junction bases outside the gene matches: 4. The germline V gene encodes CDR1 SGHRS and CDR2 YFSETQ. In DNA, the CDR3 is TGCGCCAGCAGCTTGGCCTCGACAGGGTCCTACGAGCAGTACTTC. Translation gives CASSLASTGSYEQYF.

V and J are TRBV5-4 and TRBJ2-5; TRBD1 agrees at 7 bases. Germline trimming cut 4 bases from V and 5 bases from J; bases unmatched to any gene: 11. The germline gives CDR1 SGHNT, CDR2 YYREEE (reference sequence). This CDR3 has 15 residues. The DNA for the CDR3 is TGTGCCAGCAGCATCGACAGGGCCCGTTTGGAGACCCAGTACTTC. Translation: CASSIDRARLETQYF.